The sequence of this T cell receptor beta chain was determined in a study of blood T cell repertoires in COVID-19. Only in-frame clones appear in the TCRdb table, and some are missing; sequencing was by immunoSEQ multiplex PCR. This sample yields some 70,000 clones, of which roughly 91% are seen a single time; around 0.6% belongs to the top ten. This TCR derives from a man aged 60 to 75 with acute or convalescent COVID-19. Sequencing was carried out using peripheral blood.

CDR3 sequence reads: CASSKAGQGTSEQYF. The CDR3 DNA is TGTGCCAGCAGCAAAGCGGGACAGGGGACGAGCGAGCAGTACTTC. The chain is built from TRBV21-1 and TRBJ2-7; the table's TRBD1 call for D was not verified on the DNA. TRBV21-1 is noted as a pseudogene. The CDR3 consists of 15 residues.